One sample yielded the 24 T cell receptor beta chains listed below, sequenced in a study of CD8 T cells in Susac syndrome. Random hexamers served to reverse transcribe roughly 0.5 to 1 ug RNA. Via MiXCR, TCRdb re-called the immunoSEQ multiplex PCR reads, giving one row per CDR3 protein. The top ten clones hold 0.065% to 0.08% of a sample with about 250,000 distinct CDR3 sequences, 85% to 95% of them seen once. Sample: CD4+ T cells from PBMCs. The source is a human donor with multiple sclerosis.

The gene calls are TRBV29-1 and TRBJ2-3; a weak D match, TRBD1 (6 bases). V gave up 4 bases and J gave up 6 bases, with 11 bases separating them. This CDR3 comprises 12 residues. Germline V gene lookup returns CDR1 SQVTM and CDR2 ANQGSEA. This chain's CDR3 is CSVGGPGDTQYF. Written as DNA, the CDR3 is TGCAGCGTTGGGGGGCCGGGGGATACGCAGTATTTT.

The chain links TRBV20-1 to TRBJ1-2; no clear D. CDR1 is DFQATT and CDR2 is SNEGSKA in the germline V gene (reference sequence). The CDR3 runs 15 residues. V was trimmed by 6 bases and J by 0 bases, leaving 17 bases between them. CDR3 in DNA: TGCAGTGCCACCGACCCAGAGAAACCTAACTATGGCTACACCTTC. It yields the protein CSATDPEKPNYGYTF.

The chain recombines TRBV9 with TRBJ2-5; 10 nucleotides align to TRBD2. This CDR3 region has 14 residues. V was clipped by 0 bases and J by 11 bases; unmatched bases: 7. Germline assignment: CDR1 SGDLS and CDR2 YYNGEE. CDR3 in DNA: TGTGCCAGCAGCGTAGAACTAGCGGGGTATAATCAGTACTTC. Protein sequence: CASSVELAGYNQYF.

The chain carries TRBV5-1 and TRBJ2-3; D is perhaps TRBD2 (7 bases). The V end lost 4 bases, the J end lost 1 base, and 16 bases lay between the germline ends. The germline gives CDR1 SGHRS, CDR2 YFSETQ. The CDR3 spans 16 residues. CDR3 nucleotides: TGCGCCAGCAGCGGGATTGCGGGGGCCGGCACAGATACGCAGTATTTT. Amino acids: CASSGIAGAGTDTQYF.

V usage is TRBV10-3 and J usage is TRBJ2-3; 9 bases line up with TRBD1. There are 15 residues in the CDR3. The ends lost 6 bases at V and 2 bases at J; junction bases unmatched: 6. Germline V gene data show CDR1 as ENHRY and CDR2 as SYGVKD. The DNA for the CDR3 is TGTGCCATCAGCGAAGGGACAGGGAACACAGATACGCAGTATTTT. It translates to CAISEGTGNTDTQYF.

The V gene is TRBV3-1, the J gene TRBJ1-2; TRBD1 aligns across 9 bases. This CDR3 spans 15 amino acids. With 1 base clipped from V and 8 bases from J, the junction kept 8 bases outside the gene matches. Germline V gives CDR1 LGHDT, CDR2 YNNKEL (reference sequence). CDR3 sequence: CASSQGTGVSQGYTF. The CDR3 nucleotides read TGTGCCAGCAGCCAAGGGACAGGGGTTTCTCAAGGCTACACCTTC.

CDR3 DNA sequence: TGTGCCAGCTCACCAGGGGGGTACGAGCAGTACTTC. Protein sequence: CASSPGGYEQYF. The V call is TRBV18, the J call TRBJ2-7; D is possibly TRBD2 (6 bases). The V and J ends lost 2 bases and 4 bases respectively, with 6 bases between them. This CDR3 region has 12 residues. Germline CDR1 and CDR2: KGHSH and LQKENI.

The CDR3 is CASRPRLRATGELFF. The CDR3 DNA follows: TGTGCCAGCAGACCAAGGTTGAGGGCCACCGGGGAGCTGTTTTTT. The chain is built from TRBV3-1 and TRBJ2-2; D may be TRBD2 (5 bases). Between the trimmed V and J ends, which lost 6 bases and 4 bases, there was a span of 15 bases. The CDR3 sequence is 15 residues long. CDR1 LGHDT and CDR2 YNNKEL come from the germline V gene (reference sequence).

This chain connects TRBV15 to TRBJ2-5; 8 nucleotides match TRBD1. With 0 bases clipped from V and 2 bases from J, the junction kept 5 bases outside the gene matches. CDR1 and CDR2 from the germline V gene are LNHNV and YYDKDF (reference sequence). CDR3 size: 16 residues. CDR3 in amino acids: CATSREAGTGQETQYF. The CDR3 DNA reads as TGTGCCACCAGCAGAGAGGCCGGGACAGGTCAAGAGACCCAGTACTTC.

The chain links TRBV6-5 to TRBJ2-1; weak D call: TRBD2 (5 bases). Germline V CDR1 and CDR2: MNHEY, SVGAGI. V was pared by 2 bases and J by 8 bases, with 22 bases between. The CDR3 runs to 17 residues. The CDR3 loop is CASSYGRVSEGGDEQFF. The CDR3 bases are TGTGCCAGCAGTTACGGTCGGGTAAGCGAGGGTGGAGATGAGCAGTTCTTC.

The gene calls are TRBV18 and TRBJ1-4; 7 bases agree with TRBD1. From germline, CDR1 is KGHSH and CDR2 LQKENI. V shed 2 bases and J 8 bases; nucleotides not matched to a gene: 5. CDR3 length: 14 residues. The CDR3 here is CASSPTGAGEKLFF. As DNA, the CDR3 is TGTGCCAGCTCACCAACAGGGGCGGGGGAAAAACTGTTTTTT.

The chain carries TRBV7-2 and TRBJ2-7; D gene uncertain. The CDR3 covers 12 residues. V lost 5 bases to trimming and J lost 2 bases, with 7 bases between them. The germline gives CDR1 SGHTA, CDR2 FQGNSA. The CDR3 nucleotides are TGTGCCAGCAGCCTCCGGCCCTACGAGCAGTACGTC. Translating gives CASSLRPYEQYV.

V is TRBV4-1 and J is TRBJ2-1; TRBD2 matches at 13 bases. Looked up from germline, CDR1 is MGHRA and CDR2 is YSYEKL. V lost 1 base and J lost 7; bases outside the gene matches: 4. CDR3 size: 16 residues. This CDR3 reads CASSQGPGLAGNEQFF. CDR3 in DNA: TGCGCCAGCAGCCAAGGGCCGGGACTAGCGGGGAATGAGCAGTTCTTC.

The V and J genes are TRBV2 and TRBJ2-1, with 7 bases lining up with TRBD2. This CDR3 is 15 amino acids long. CDR1 SNHLY and CDR2 FYNNEI come from the germline V gene. With 8 bases clipped from V and 0 bases from J, the junction kept 7 bases outside the gene matches. CDR3 bases: TGTGCCAGCCGTAAGCGGGGTAGCTCCTACAATGAGCAGTTCTTC. This codes for CASRKRGSSYNEQFF.

This clonotype was counted a few times. V gene TRBV19 combines with J gene TRBJ1-5; D is ambiguous. V lost 8 bases and J lost 2, with 13 bases in between. There are 14 residues in the CDR3. CDR1 and CDR2 (germline): LNHDA, SQIVND (reference sequence). The CDR3 nucleotides read TGTGCCAGTTCAGCTACGGGAGGCAATCAGCCCCAGCATTTT. Translated: CASSATGGNQPQHF.

This chain links TRBV28 with TRBJ2-6, with D possibly being TRBD2 (5 bases). This CDR3 has 15 amino acids. Germline CDR1 reads MDHEN; CDR2 reads SYDVKM. Trimming cost V 10 bases and J 0 bases, with 13 bases left between them. The CDR3 here is CATRETISGANVLTF. The CDR3 DNA reads as TGTGCCACTCGAGAGACTATCTCTGGGGCCAACGTCCTGACTTTC.

V is TRBV19 and J is TRBJ2-1, with D perhaps given as TRBD1 or TRBD2 (5 bases each). CDR3 length: 11 amino acids. CDR1 LNHDA and CDR2 SQIVND come from the germline V gene (reference sequence). Trimming took 5 bases from V and 7 from J, leaving 6 bases between them. CDR3 in amino acids: CASSWGNEQFF. The DNA of the CDR3 is TGTGCCAGTAGTTGGGGGAATGAGCAGTTCTTC.

V is TRBV5-1 and J is TRBJ2-6; perhaps TRBD2 as D (6 bases). This CDR3 contains 16 residues. V was trimmed by 4 bases and J by 1 base, leaving 12 bases between them. Germline CDR1 SGHRS, CDR2 YFSETQ. The CDR3 DNA reads TGCGCCAGCAGCAGTGGTGGGGGGTCTGGGGCCAACGTCCTGACTTTC. This encodes CASSSGGGSGANVLTF.

This chain links TRBV10-3 with TRBJ1-2; no reliable D call. This CDR3 spans 15 amino acids. V was shortened by 4 bases and J by 6 bases, with 18 bases between the two germline ends. From germline, CDR1 is ENHRY and CDR2 SYGVKD. The CDR3 DNA reads as TGTGCCATCAGTGCTGGGGTCGCCTCCGCCAATGGCTACACCTTC. Residues: CAISAGVASANGYTF.

The V call is TRBV27, the J call TRBJ1-2; TRBD1 matches at 8 bases. With 6 bases clipped from V and 3 bases from J, the junction kept 9 bases outside the gene matches. In germline, CDR1 is MNHEY, CDR2 SMNVEV (reference sequence). The length of the CDR3 is 15 residues. In nucleotides, the CDR3 is TGTGCCAGCAGGGCGACAGGGGCCGTTCACTATGGCTACACCTTC. This gives the protein CASRATGAVHYGYTF.

The chain has TRBV6-6 and TRBJ2-5, with unresolved D. V gave up 5 bases and J gave up 2 bases, with 9 bases separating them. CDR3 length: 13 amino acids. CDR1 is MNHNY and CDR2 is SVGAGI in the germline V gene (reference sequence). In DNA, the CDR3 is TGTGCCAGCAGTGTCGGCAGACAAGAGACCCAGTACTTC. This gives the protein CASSVGRQETQYF.

This clonotype was observed once. The chain has TRBV6-1 and TRBJ2-7; 11 bases match TRBD2. CDR3 length: 16 residues. V trimming: 6 bases; J trimming: 2 bases; junction bases outside the gene matches: 9. Looked up from germline, CDR1 is MNHNS and CDR2 is SASEGT. The CDR3 loop reads CASRKGGLADPYEQYV. For the CDR3, the DNA is TGTGCCAGCAGGAAAGGGGGACTAGCGGACCCCTACGAGCAGTACGTC.

This clonotype was observed a few times. This sequence joins TRBV27 and TRBJ2-3; possibly TRBD1 for D (6 bases). CDR1 is MNHEY, CDR2 SMNVEV, per germline (reference sequence). The CDR3 covers 14 residues. The V end lost 5 bases, the J end lost 1 base, and 10 bases lay between the germline ends. The CDR3 sequence is CASSPWTGTDTQYF. DNA for the CDR3: TGTGCCAGCAGTCCGTGGACAGGCACAGATACGCAGTATTTT.

The chain combines TRBV3-1 with TRBJ1-3, with D uncertain. V was pared by 1 base and J by 0 bases, with 13 bases between. The CDR3 runs to 17 residues. The V gene's germline CDR1 is LGHDT and CDR2 YNNKEL (reference sequence). CDR3 protein: CASSQGSHLVSGNTIYF. CDR3 DNA: TGTGCCAGCAGCCAAGGTTCCCACTTAGTCTCTGGAAACACCATATATTTT.